These 10 T cell receptor beta chains originate from one sample sequenced in a study of blood T cell repertoires in COVID-19 (TCRdb year 2020). Receptor libraries were prepared by the immunoSEQ multiplex PCR assay. In its TCRdb copy, this immuneACCESS table keeps in-frame sequences only and misses some clones. Where compared with another copy, unresolved V genes explain less than half of these, and the others have no known cause. The sample table shows about 72,000 clones, and 80% to 90% are seen once. The biggest ten clones account for around 9.9% of the sample. Sequencing was carried out using peripheral blood. The receptor source for this set is a man between 65 and 80 years old with active or convalescent COVID-19.

The genes are TRBV9 and TRBJ2-1; 7 positions agree with TRBD2. Germline loops: CDR1 SGDLS, CDR2 YYNGEE. J gave up 6 bases and V 6 bases, and 6 bases lay outside the gene matches. The CDR3 is 13 residues long. The CDR3 DNA is TGTGCCAGCACCGAAAGCGGGGCCAATGAGCAGTTCTTC. It translates to CASTESGANEQFF.

This chain links TRBV6-5 with TRBJ1-1; no clear D gene. The V and J ends lost 4 bases and 1 base respectively, with 16 bases between them. The CDR3 has 16 residues. In germline, CDR1 is MNHEY, CDR2 SVGAGI. The CDR3 DNA sequence: TGTGCCAGCAGTTCCCTCAAGGCGGGCCCGAACACTGAAGCTTTCTTT. It specifies CASSSLKAGPNTEAFF.

The rearrangement links TRBV19 to TRBJ1-2; 10 bases match TRBD1. Trimming took 1 base from V and 5 from J; bases not matched to a gene: 1. CDR3 size: 14 residues. Germline V CDR1 and CDR2: LNHDA, SQIVND (reference sequence). In DNA form, the CDR3 reads TGTGCCAGTAGTATAGGGGGACAGGGGTATGGCTACACCTTC. Translation: CASSIGGQGYGYTF.

The gene calls are TRBV28 and TRBJ2-2; D gene uncertain. The germline V gene has CDR1 MDHEN and CDR2 SYDVKM. The length of the CDR3 is 13 residues. Trimming left V 4 bases short and J 4 bases short, with 7 bases between. CDR3 protein: CASSYSGTGELFF. The DNA for the CDR3 is TGTGCCAGCAGTTATTCCGGCACCGGGGAGCTGTTTTTT.

This chain links TRBV7-8 with TRBJ2-7, with a tentative D call TRBD1 (5 bases). The ends were cut back, 2 bases at V and 2 bases at J, with 10 bases in the middle. In germline, CDR1 is SGHVS, CDR2 FQNEAQ. The CDR3 runs 14 residues. The chain's CDR3 is CASSLSTATYEQYF. The CDR3, as DNA: TGTGCCAGCAGCTTATCGACAGCTACCTACGAGCAGTACTTC.

The chain links TRBV18 to TRBJ2-7, with TRBD1 matching over 9 bases. The germline V gene encodes CDR1 KGHSH and CDR2 LQKENI. CDR3 length equals 14 residues. V was clipped by 3 bases and J by 6 bases; unmatched bases: 6. CDR3 bases: TGTGCCAGCTCACCGGGGACAGGGAGAGCCGAGCAGTACTTC. This translates into CASSPGTGRAEQYF. Together with reference TRBV18 and TRBJ2-7, the CDR3 gives the full variable domain: NAGVMQNPRHLVRRRGQEARLRCSPMKGHSHVYWYRQLPEEGLKFMVYLQKENIIDESGMPKERFSAEFPKEGPSILRIQQVVRGDSAAYFCASSPGTGRAEQYFGPGTRLTVT.

The rearrangement links TRBV14 to TRBJ2-4, with TRBD1 matching over 7 bases. This CDR3 is built from 15 residues. Germline CDR1 and CDR2: SGHDN and FVKESK. V dropped 4 bases and J dropped 3; count of bases not matched to a gene: 6. As DNA, the CDR3 is TGTGCCAGCAGCCCCAGGGGGTTTGACAAAAACATTCAGTACTTC. Its translation: CASSPRGFDKNIQYF. Full variable domain (rest looked up from reference TRBV14 and TRBJ2-4): EAGVTQFPSHSVIEKGQTVTLRCDPISGHDNLYWYRRVMGKEIKFLLHFVKESKQDESGMPNNRFLAERTGGTYSTLKVQPAELEDSGVYFCASSPRGFDKNIQYFGAGTRLSVL.

The table lists this clone with a count of one. This chain joins TRBV7-6 and TRBJ2-7; TRBD2 matches 9 bases. The J segment lost 6 bases and the V segment lost 3 bases, leaving 6 bases of the junction unmatched. In germline, CDR1 is SGHVS, CDR2 FNYEAQ. This CDR3 has 14 residues. This chain's CDR3 is CASSLEPTSGEQYF. The CDR3 region has the DNA TGTGCCAGCAGCTTGGAACCGACTAGCGGCGAGCAGTACTTC.

This clone was found once. The chain carries TRBV10-3 and TRBJ1-1; the D gene is possibly TRBD1 (5 bases). Germline V CDR1 and CDR2: ENHRY, SYGVKD. The CDR3 totals 11 residues. CDR3 in amino acids: CVSQGNTEAFF. The CDR3 DNA reads TGTGTTTCTCAGGGGAACACTGAAGCTTTCTTT.

The J gene is TRBJ2-2, the V gene TRBV4-2; D perhaps matches TRBD1 (6 bases). Looked up from germline, CDR1 is LGHNA and CDR2 is YNFKEQ. The CDR3 sequence is 16 residues long. Trimming removed 1 base from V and 3 bases from J, with 12 bases in between. CDR3 amino acids: CASSQVQTGHTGELFF. The CDR3 DNA reads as TGTGCCAGCAGCCAAGTTCAGACAGGACACACCGGGGAGCTGTTTTTT.